This passage covers 20 T cell receptor beta chains from one sample sequenced in a study of T cells in Graves' hyperthyroidism and ophthalmopathy. RNA transcripts provided the source from which TCR beta CDR3 regions were amplified. First-round RT-PCR targeting the TCR CDR3 was performed with the HTBI primer set. TCRdb re-called the multiplex PCR reads through MiXCR, storing one row per CDR3 protein. Among about 360,000 distinct CDR3 sequences listed, about 13% were seen once. Sample: blood. The origin of the receptors is a woman younger than 35 with Graves' hyperthyroidism.

In this sample, this clonotype turned up many times. The rearrangement uses TRBV10-3 and TRBJ2-5; 7 nucleotides line up with TRBD1. This CDR3 region has 13 residues. Per the germline V gene, CDR1 is ENHRY and CDR2 is SYGVKD. Losses at the gene ends were 10 bases for V and 2 bases for J; bases not matched to a gene: 7. The CDR3 DNA reads TGTGCCACCGGTCCGGGACAGCAAGAGACCCAGTACTTC. Protein: CATGPGQQETQYF.

The chain carries TRBV7-2 and TRBJ1-1, with D possibly being TRBD1 (5 bases). The CDR3 contains 13 residues. V was pared by 3 bases and J by 7 bases, with 12 bases between. The germline CDR1 and CDR2 sequences are SGHTA and FQGNSA. CDR3 sequence: CASSFNRPREAFF. CDR3 nucleotide sequence: TGTGCCAGCAGCTTCAACAGGCCCCGTGAAGCTTTCTTT.

This clonotype was counted many times. This sequence joins TRBV20-1 and TRBJ2-3, with 9 nucleotides matching TRBD1. Trimming removed 4 bases from V and 0 bases from J; junction bases left unmatched: 2. This CDR3 has 14 amino acids. Germline V gives CDR1 DFQATT, CDR2 SNEGSKA (reference sequence). CDR3 DNA sequence: TGCAGTGCTAACAGGGGGCCCAGCACAGATACGCAGTATTTT. Amino acids: CSANRGPSTDTQYF.

The sample holds many counts of this clonotype. V is TRBV7-2 and J is TRBJ1-5, with 8 bases that match TRBD1. V gave up 5 bases and J gave up 2 bases; unmatched junction bases: 8. The CDR3 covers 16 residues. Germline CDR1 and CDR2: SGHTA and FQGNSA. CDR3 loop: CASSRPGQGGNQPQHF. CDR3 bases: TGTGCCAGCAGCCGACCCGGACAGGGTGGCAATCAGCCCCAGCATTTT.

Of note for this clonotype: A much larger clone lies a single base off, so this may be a read error. The genes are TRBV9 and TRBJ1-5; TRBD1 might be the D (5 bases). Between the trimmed V and J ends, which lost 4 bases and 10 bases, there was a span of 27 bases. The CDR3 covers 17 residues. Looked up from germline, CDR1 is SGDLS and CDR2 is YYNGEE. As DNA, the CDR3 is TGTGCCAGCAGCCCCGGGGCAGGCCGCTGGGAATCAGGTCCCCAGCATTTT. Translation gives CASSPGAGRWESGPQHF.

V and J are TRBV9 and TRBJ2-1; D unresolved. Germline-derived CDR1 and CDR2 are SGDLS and YYNGEE. The CDR3 is 15 residues long. Trimming pared 0 bases from V and 2 bases from J, leaving 9 bases between. CDR3 DNA sequence: TGTGCCAGCAGCGTAGAGGAAGGGCCCTACAATGAGCAGTTCTTC. This sequence encodes CASSVEEGPYNEQFF.

The sample holds many counts of this clonotype. The chain recombines TRBV27 with TRBJ1-1; D call uncertain. Germline CDR1 is MNHEY and CDR2 is SMNVEV (reference sequence). The CDR3 has 13 amino acids. V lost 5 bases, J lost 3 bases, and 10 bases lay in between. The CDR3 DNA follows: TGTGCCAGCAGTCGAAAACCGGACACTGAAGCTTTCTTT. This gives the protein CASSRKPDTEAFF.

The sample holds many counts of this clonotype. The chain is built from TRBV20-1 and TRBJ2-3; the match to TRBD1 covers 8 bases. The CDR3 is 14 amino acids. The trim removed 3 bases at V and 6 bases at J, leaving 8 bases unmatched. Germline assignment: CDR1 DFQATT and CDR2 SNEGSKA (reference sequence). The CDR3 is CSARDRAGSDTQYF. CDR3 coding DNA: TGCAGTGCTAGGGACAGGGCGGGGTCGGATACGCAGTATTTT.

The genes are TRBV6-1 and TRBJ2-2; D might be TRBD1 or TRBD2, each matching 5 bases. V was cut by 5 bases and J by 4 bases, with 11 bases left in between. The germline V gene has CDR1 MNHNS and CDR2 SASEGT. The CDR3 consists of 14 residues. CDR3 sequence reads: CASSRGTPTGELFF. CDR3 nucleotide sequence: TGTGCCAGCAGTAGAGGGACGCCCACCGGGGAGCTGTTTTTT.

This clonotype was recorded at least ten times. This rearrangement joins TRBV29-1 to TRBJ1-1; no clear D gene. The CDR3 has 13 amino acids. Trimming removed 7 bases from V and 3 bases from J, with 15 bases in between. The germline CDR1 and CDR2 sequences are SQVTM and ANQGSEA. CDR3 in DNA: TGCAGCGCAACAATGGGCTCCTACACTGAAGCTTTCTTT. Translating it yields CSATMGSYTEAFF.

This clonotype was observed many times. This sequence joins TRBV2 and TRBJ1-1; D call uncertain. The CDR3 is 13 residues long. Trimming shortened V by 3 bases and J by 4 bases, and 9 bases separated the two germline ends. CDR1 and CDR2 from the germline V gene are SNHLY and FYNNEI. This chain's CDR3 is CASSDLVGTEAFF. CDR3 bases: TGTGCCAGCAGTGACTTGGTAGGCACTGAAGCTTTCTTT.

This clonotype came up many times. The genes are TRBV19 and TRBJ2-2; TRBD2 agrees at 9 bases. J was trimmed by 0 bases and V by 5 bases; bases with no gene match: 4. The CDR3 has 16 amino acids. Germline CDR1 is LNHDA and CDR2 is SQIVND (reference sequence). The DNA of the CDR3 is TGTGCCAGTAGTCGGACTAGCGTAACGAACACCGGGGAGCTGTTTTTT. It specifies CASSRTSVTNTGELFF.

The chain employs TRBV18 and TRBJ2-7, with a possible D match to TRBD1 (5 bases). Trimming took off 0 bases at V and 1 base at J, with 13 bases between the two ends. Per germline, CDR1 KGHSH and CDR2 LQKENI. This CDR3 has 16 residues. CDR3 amino acids: CASSPPVGAVSYEQYF. The CDR3 coding sequence is TGTGCCAGCTCACCACCAGTAGGGGCCGTTTCCTACGAGCAGTACTTC.

This clonotype has a count of ten or more. The J gene is TRBJ1-5, the V gene TRBV15; possibly TRBD1 for D (5 bases). The CDR3 is 12 residues long. Germline CDR1 reads LNHNV; CDR2 reads YYDKDF (reference sequence). V was pared by 4 bases and J by 5 bases, with 6 bases between. The chain's CDR3 is CATSIGDQPQHF. CDR3 nucleotides: TGTGCCACCAGCATAGGGGATCAGCCCCAGCATTTT.

This clonotype has at least ten counts. The CDR3 region has the DNA TGTGCCAGCAGTTTATCCCACGGGTACCAAGAGACCCAGTACTTC. This translates into CASSLSHGYQETQYF. The chain uses TRBV27 and TRBJ2-5; D is ambiguous. The CDR3 covers 15 residues. Between the trimmed V and J ends, which lost 0 bases and 0 bases, there was a span of 8 bases. Germline CDR1 is MNHEY and CDR2 is SMNVEV (reference sequence).

This clonotype was recorded at least ten times. The chain uses TRBV7-9 and TRBJ2-5; 10 bases are shared with TRBD2. The germline V gene encodes CDR1 SEHNR and CDR2 FQNEAQ (reference sequence). Trimming removed 5 bases from V and 5 bases from J; junction bases left unmatched: 11. The CDR3 has 16 amino acids. The CDR3 sequence: CASSLTSGRAVETQYF. The CDR3 nucleotides are TGTGCCAGCAGCCTTACAAGCGGGAGGGCCGTGGAGACCCAGTACTTC.

This clonotype was detected ten times or more. J is TRBJ2-1 and V is TRBV24-1; D remains unclear. The CDR3 has 11 residues. Germline assignment: CDR1 KGHDR and CDR2 SFDVKD. V gave up 7 bases and J gave up 5 bases, with 5 bases separating them. The CDR3 DNA reads as TGTGCCACCAGGGCTGACAATGAGCAGTTCTTC. It specifies CATRADNEQFF.

This clonotype has ten or more counts. This chain uses TRBV12-3 or TRBV12-4 with TRBJ1-3; D perhaps matches TRBD1 (6 bases). The V and J ends lost 3 bases and 7 bases respectively, with 10 bases between them. The CDR3 sequence is 13 residues long. This CDR3 is CASSFNRVNTIYF. The CDR3 coding sequence is TGTGCCAGCAGTTTTAACAGGGTGAACACCATATATTTT.

The chain links TRBV7-9 to TRBJ2-2, with D uncertain. Germline V gene data show CDR1 as SEHNR and CDR2 as FQNEAQ (reference sequence). V was clipped by 6 bases and J by 7 bases, with 12 bases between them. The CDR3 totals 13 residues. The CDR3 nucleotides are TGTGCCAGCAGTCCACTTCAATTCGGGGAGCTGTTTTTT. Encoded protein: CASSPLQFGELFF.

The table lists this clonotype with many counts. V and J are TRBV2 and TRBJ1-1; 11 nucleotides align to TRBD1. From germline, CDR1 is SNHLY and CDR2 FYNNEI. V was pared by 2 bases and J by 4 bases, with 3 bases of the junction left unmatched. This CDR3 is 15 amino acids long. The CDR3 is CASSELGQGGTEAFF. The CDR3 DNA is TGTGCCAGCAGTGAATTGGGACAGGGGGGCACTGAAGCTTTCTTT.